Sequencing of this TCR beta chain was carried out in a study of blood T cell repertoires in COVID-19. Assignments of participants to cohorts depended upon their own reported clinical history. Per the authors' pipeline: It was from reference gene primer amplification that nucleated cell counts were estimated. Measured with immunoSEQ multiplex PCR; TCRdb has only the in-frame clones, and not every one. V and J calls and clone size are given by that table; D and trimming were obtained from the DNA. This table has some 250,000 clones, around 80% appearing once. V was cut by 5 bases and J by 7 bases, with 14 bases left in between. There are 14 residues in the CDR3. The germline V gene has CDR1 SGHAT and CDR2 FQDESV (reference sequence).

Input material: PBMCs or T cells enriched from blood (not recorded which). The chain links TRBV11-1 to TRBJ1-4, with D possibly TRBD1 on 5 matching bases. The origin of this receptor is a man aged 35 to 55 who had recovered from COVID-19. The CDR3 nucleotides are TGTGCCAGCAGCCTAGGGGTCAGAGGTGAAAAACTGTTTTTT. Translation: CASSLGVRGEKLFF.